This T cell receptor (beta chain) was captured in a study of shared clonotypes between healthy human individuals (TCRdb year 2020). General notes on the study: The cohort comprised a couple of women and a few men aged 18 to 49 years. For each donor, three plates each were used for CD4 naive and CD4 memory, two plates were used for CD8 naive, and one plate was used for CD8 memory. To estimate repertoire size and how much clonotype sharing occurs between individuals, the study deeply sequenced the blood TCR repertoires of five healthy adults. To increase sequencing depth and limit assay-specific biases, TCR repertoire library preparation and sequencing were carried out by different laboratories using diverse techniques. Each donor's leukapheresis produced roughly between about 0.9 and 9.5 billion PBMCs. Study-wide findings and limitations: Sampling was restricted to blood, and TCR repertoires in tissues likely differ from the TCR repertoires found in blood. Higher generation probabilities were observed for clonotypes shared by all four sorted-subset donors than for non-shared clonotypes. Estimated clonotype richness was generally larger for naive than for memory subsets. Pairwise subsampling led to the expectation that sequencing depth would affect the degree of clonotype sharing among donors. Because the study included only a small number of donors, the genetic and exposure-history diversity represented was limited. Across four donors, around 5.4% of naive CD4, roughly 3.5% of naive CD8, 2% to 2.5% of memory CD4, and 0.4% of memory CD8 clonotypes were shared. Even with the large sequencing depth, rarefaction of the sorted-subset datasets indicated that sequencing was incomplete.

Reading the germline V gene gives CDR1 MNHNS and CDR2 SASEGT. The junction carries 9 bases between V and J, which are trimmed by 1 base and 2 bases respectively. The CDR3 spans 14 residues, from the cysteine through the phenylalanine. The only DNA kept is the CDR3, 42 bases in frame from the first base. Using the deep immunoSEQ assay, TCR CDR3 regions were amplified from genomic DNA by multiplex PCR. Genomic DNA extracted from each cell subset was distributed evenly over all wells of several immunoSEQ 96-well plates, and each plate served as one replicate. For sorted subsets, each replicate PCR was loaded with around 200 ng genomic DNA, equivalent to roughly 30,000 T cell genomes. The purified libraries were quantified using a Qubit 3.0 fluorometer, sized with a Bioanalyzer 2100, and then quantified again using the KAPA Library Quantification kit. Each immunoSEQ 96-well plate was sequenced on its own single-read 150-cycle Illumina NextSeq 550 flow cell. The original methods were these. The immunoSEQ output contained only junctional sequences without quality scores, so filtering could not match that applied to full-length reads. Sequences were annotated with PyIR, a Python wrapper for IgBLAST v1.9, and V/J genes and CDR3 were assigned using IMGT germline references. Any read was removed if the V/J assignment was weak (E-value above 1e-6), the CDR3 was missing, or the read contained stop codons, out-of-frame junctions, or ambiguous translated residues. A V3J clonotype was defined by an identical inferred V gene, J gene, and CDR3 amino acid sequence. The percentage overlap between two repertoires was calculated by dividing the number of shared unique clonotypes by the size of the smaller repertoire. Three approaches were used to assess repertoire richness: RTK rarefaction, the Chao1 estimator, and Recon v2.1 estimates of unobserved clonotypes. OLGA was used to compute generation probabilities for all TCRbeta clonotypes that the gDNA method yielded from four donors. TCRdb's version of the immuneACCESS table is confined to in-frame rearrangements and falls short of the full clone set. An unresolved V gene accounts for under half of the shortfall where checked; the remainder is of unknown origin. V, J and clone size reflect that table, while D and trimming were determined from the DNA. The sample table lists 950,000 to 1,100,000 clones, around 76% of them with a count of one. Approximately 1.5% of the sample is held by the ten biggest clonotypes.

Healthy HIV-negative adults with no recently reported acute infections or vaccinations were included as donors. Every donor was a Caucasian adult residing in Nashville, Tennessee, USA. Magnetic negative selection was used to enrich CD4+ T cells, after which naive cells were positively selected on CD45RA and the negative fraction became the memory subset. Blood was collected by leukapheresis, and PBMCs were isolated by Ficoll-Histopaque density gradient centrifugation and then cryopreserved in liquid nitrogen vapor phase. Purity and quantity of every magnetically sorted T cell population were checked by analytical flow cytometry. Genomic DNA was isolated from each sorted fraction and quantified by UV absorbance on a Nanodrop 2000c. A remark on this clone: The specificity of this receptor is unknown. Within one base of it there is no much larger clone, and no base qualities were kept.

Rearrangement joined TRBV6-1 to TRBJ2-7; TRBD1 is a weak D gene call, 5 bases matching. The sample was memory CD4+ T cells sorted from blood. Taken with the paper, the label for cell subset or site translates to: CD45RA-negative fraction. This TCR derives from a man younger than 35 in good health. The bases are TGTGCCAGCAGTGAAGGGGGCAGACCCTACGAGCAGTACTTC. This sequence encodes CASSEGGRPYEQYF.